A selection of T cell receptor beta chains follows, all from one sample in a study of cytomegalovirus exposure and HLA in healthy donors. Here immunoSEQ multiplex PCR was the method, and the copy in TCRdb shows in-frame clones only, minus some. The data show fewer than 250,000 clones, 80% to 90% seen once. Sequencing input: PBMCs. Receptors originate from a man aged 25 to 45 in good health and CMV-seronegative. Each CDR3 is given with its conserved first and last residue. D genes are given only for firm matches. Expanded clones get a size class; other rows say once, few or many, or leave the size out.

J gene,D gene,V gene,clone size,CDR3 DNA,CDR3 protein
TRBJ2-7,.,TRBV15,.,TGTGCCACCAGCAGAGACGTAGACAGGATACACTTC,CATSRDVDRIHF
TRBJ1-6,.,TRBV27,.,TGTGCCAGCAGGCAGCGGGCTTCACCCCTCCACTTT,CASRQRASPLHF
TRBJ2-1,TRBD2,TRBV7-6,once,TGTGCCAGCAGCTTAATCGGCGGGAGTGTCAATGAGCAGTTCTTC,CASSLIGGSVNEQFF
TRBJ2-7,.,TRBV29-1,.,TGCAGCGTTGGATGGCAGGGGTTGGAGCAGTACTTC,CSVGWQGLEQYF
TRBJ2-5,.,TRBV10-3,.,TGTGCCATCAAGGGGGGGAGTGAGGGGACCCAGTACTTC,CAIKGGSEGTQYF
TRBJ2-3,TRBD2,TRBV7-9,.,TGTGCCAGCAGCCCGATTCCGGGTCTAGCGGGGGCAGATACGCAGTATTTT,CASSPIPGLAGADTQYF
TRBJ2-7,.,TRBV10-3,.,TGTGCCATCAGTGGGGGGGACGGAGGATCCTACGAGCAGTACTTC,CAISGGDGGSYEQYF
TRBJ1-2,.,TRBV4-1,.,TGCGCCAGCAGCCAGAATTCGCGGGGCCCTGACTATGGCTACACCTTC,CASSQNSRGPDYGYTF
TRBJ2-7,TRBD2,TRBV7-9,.,TGTTCCAGCAGCCGAACAGCGGGAGGGCCAGAGGAGCAGTACTTC,CSSSRTAGGPEEQYF
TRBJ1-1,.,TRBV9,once,TGTGCCAGCAGCCGACTGCAAAGTGGTCGCACTGAAGCTTTCTTT,CASSRLQSGRTEAFF
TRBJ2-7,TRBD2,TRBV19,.,TGTGCCAGTAGTATTCGCGGACTAGCGGGGTCCGGGCAGTACTTC,CASSIRGLAGSGQYF
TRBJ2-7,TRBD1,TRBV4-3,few,TGCGCCAGCAGCCGAACGATATCCAGGGGGCCGAACGAGCAGTACTTC,CASSRTISRGPNEQYF
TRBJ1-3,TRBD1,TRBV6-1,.,TGTGCCAGCAGTTTAGACAGGGGAGCTGGAAACACCATATATTTT,CASSLDRGAGNTIYF
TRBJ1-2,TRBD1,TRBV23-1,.,TGCGCCAGCAGTCAAGAAACAGACAGGGTCGGCTACACCTTC,CASSQETDRVGYTF
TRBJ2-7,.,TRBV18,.,TGTGCCAGCTCACCCCGGGTGGACACCTCTTACGAGCAGTACTTC,CASSPRVDTSYEQYF
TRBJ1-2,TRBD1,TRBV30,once,TGTGCCTGGAGTGCCGTTGACAGGGGGAGGGATGGCTACACCTTC,CAWSAVDRGRDGYTF
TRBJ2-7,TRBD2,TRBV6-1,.,TGTGCCAGCAGTGAACTAGCGGGAGGGCCGCCCACCTACGAGCAGTACTTC,CASSELAGGPPTYEQYF
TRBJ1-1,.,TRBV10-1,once,TGCGCCAGCAGTGAGTTTCAGGGAGGAGGGACTGAAGCTTTCTTT,CASSEFQGGGTEAFF
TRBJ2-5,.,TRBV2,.,TGTGCCAGCAGTGGTTACAGGCACGAGACCCAGTACTTC,CASSGYRHETQYF
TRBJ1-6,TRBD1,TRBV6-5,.,TGTGCCAGCAGAAAGGACAGGGGAGGCTCACCCCTCCACTTT,CASRKDRGGSPLHF
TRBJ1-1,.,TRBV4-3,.,TGCGCCAGCAGCCAAGATGCGACAGCCCCCATTGAAGCTTTCTTT,CASSQDATAPIEAFF
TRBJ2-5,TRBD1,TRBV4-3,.,TGCGCCAGCAGCCTCACTACCGGGACAGGGTCTACGGAGACCCAGTACTTC,CASSLTTGTGSTETQYF
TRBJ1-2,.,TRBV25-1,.,TGTGCCAGCAGCGCGGGGGGGGTCCCCAGCTATGGCTACACCTTC,CASSAGGVPSYGYTF
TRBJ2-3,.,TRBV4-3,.,TGCGCCAGCAGCCAGGAAGGCAGGCCCGACGTTACGCAGTATTTT,CASSQEGRPDVTQYF
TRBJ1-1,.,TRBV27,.,TGTGCCAGCAGCGATAACGGTGGGGGGGTAACTGAAGCTTTCTTT,CASSDNGGGVTEAFF
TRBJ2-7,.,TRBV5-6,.,TGTGCCAGCAGCTTGAATGCGGTGCGGGCGAGATACGAGCAGTACTTC,CASSLNAVRARYEQYF
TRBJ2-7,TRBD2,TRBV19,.,TGTGCCAGTAGTATCGCGCACGGGACTAGCGGGAGACACGAGCAGTACTTC,CASSIAHGTSGRHEQYF
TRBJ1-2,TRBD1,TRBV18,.,TGTGCCAGCTCACACCTGACCGGGACAGGCCTTTTGAACTATGGCTACACCTTC,CASSHLTGTGLLNYGYTF
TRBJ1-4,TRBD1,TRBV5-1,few,TGCGCCAGCAGCTTAACAGGGGGATTAGAAAAACTGTTTTTT,CASSLTGGLEKLFF
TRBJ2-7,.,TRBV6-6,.,TGTGCCAGCAGTCCCCCGCGTACGGGCTCCTACGAGCAGTACTTC,CASSPPRTGSYEQYF
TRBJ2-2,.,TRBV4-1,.,TGCGCCAGCAGCCAAAAAGGGTCGGGACAAACGAACACCGGGGAGCTGTTTTTT,CASSQKGSGQTNTGELFF
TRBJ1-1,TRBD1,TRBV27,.,TGTGCCAGCACACGGGACAGCTTGAACACTGAAGCTTTCTTT,CASTRDSLNTEAFF
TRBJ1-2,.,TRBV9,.,TGTGCCAGCAGCTCCAGGGTGCGAGGCTACACCTTC,CASSSRVRGYTF
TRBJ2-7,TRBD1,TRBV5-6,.,TGTGCCAGCAGCCCCCAGGGGGCGGGGGAGCAGTACTTC,CASSPQGAGEQYF
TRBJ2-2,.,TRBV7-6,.,TGTGCCAGCAGCTTAGGCCGGGACAACCCGACCGGGGAGCTGTTTTTT,CASSLGRDNPTGELFF
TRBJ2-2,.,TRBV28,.,TGTGCCAGCAGTTTAGAGGGGGAGCTGTTTTTT,CASSLEGELFF
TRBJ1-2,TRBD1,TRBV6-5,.,TGTGCCAGCAGTCGGGACAGGGCTAACTATGGCTACACCTTC,CASSRDRANYGYTF